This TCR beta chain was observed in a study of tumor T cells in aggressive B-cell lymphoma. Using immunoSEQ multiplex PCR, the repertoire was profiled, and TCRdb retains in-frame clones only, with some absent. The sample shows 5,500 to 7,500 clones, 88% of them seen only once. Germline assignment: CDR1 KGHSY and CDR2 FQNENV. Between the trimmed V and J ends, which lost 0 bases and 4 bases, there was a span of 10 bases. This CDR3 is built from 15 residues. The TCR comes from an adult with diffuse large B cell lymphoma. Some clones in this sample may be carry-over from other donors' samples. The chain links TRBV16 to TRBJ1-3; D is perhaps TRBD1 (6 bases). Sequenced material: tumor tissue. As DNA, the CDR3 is TGTGCCAGCAGCCAATCTTGGGGGCCCGGAAACACCATATATTTT. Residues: CASSQSWGPGNTIYF. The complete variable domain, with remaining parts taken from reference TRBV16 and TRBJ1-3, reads GEEVAQTPKHLVRGEGQKAKLYCAPIKGHSYVFWYQQVLKNEFKFLISFQNENVFDETGMPKERFSAKCLPNSPCSLEIQATKLEDSAVYFCASSQSWGPGNTIYFGEGSWLTVV.